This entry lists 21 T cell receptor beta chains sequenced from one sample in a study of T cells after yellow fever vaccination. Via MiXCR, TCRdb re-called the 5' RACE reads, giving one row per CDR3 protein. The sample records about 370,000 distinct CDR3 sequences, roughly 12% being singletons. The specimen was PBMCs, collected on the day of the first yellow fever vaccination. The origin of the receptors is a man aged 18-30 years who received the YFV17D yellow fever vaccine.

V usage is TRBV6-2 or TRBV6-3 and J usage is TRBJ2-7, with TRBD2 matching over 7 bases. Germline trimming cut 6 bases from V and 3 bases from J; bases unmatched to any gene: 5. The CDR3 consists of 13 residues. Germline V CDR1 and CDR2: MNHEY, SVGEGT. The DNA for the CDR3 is TGTGCCAGCAGCCGCGGGGGATTCTACGAGCAGTACTTC. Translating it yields CASSRGGFYEQYF.

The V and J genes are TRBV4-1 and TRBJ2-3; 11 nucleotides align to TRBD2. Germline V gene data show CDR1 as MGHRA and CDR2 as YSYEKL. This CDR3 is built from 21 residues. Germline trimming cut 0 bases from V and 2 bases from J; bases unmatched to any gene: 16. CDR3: CASSQDLRASGGSDITDTQYF. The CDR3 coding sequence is TGCGCCAGCAGCCAAGATCTTAGGGCTAGCGGGGGGTCTGATATCACAGATACGCAGTATTTT.

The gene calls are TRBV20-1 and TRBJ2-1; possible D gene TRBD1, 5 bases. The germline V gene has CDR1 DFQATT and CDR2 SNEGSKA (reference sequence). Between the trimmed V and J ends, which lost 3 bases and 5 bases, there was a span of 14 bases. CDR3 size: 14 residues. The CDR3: CSARGPTVDNEQFF. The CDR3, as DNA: TGCAGTGCTAGGGGGCCTACTGTCGACAATGAGCAGTTCTTC.

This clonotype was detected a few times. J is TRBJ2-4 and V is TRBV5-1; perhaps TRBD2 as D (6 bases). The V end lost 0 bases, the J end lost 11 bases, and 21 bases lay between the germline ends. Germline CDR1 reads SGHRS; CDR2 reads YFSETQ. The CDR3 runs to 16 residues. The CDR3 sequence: CASSLGPPGLLTFQYF. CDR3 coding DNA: TGCGCCAGCAGCTTGGGCCCCCCGGGACTCCTAACGTTTCAGTACTTC.

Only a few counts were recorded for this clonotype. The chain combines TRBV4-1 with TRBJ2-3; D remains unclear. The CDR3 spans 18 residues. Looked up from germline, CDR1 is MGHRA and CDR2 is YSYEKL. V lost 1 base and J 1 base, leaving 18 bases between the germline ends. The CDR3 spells CASSQGRARALRTDTQYF. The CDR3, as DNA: TGCGCCAGCAGCCAAGGCAGAGCACGGGCTCTACGCACAGATACGCAGTATTTT.

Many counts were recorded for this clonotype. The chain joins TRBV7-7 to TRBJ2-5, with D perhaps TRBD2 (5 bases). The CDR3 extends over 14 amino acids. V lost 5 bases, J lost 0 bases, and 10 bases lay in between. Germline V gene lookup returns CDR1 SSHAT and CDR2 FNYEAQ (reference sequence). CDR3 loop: CASSLGLDQETQYF. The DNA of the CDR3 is TGTGCCAGCAGCCTAGGACTCGACCAAGAGACCCAGTACTTC.

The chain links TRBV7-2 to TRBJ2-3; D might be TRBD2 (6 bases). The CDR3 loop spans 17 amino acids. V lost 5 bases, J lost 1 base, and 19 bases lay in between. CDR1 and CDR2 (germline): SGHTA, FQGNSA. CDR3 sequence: CASSLSFPGEGTDTQYF. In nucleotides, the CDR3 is TGTGCCAGCAGCCTCAGCTTTCCGGGGGAGGGCACAGATACGCAGTATTTT.

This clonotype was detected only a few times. The CDR3: CASSLASVISTGELFF. In DNA form, the CDR3 reads TGTGCCAGCAGTTTAGCATCGGTGATTAGTACCGGGGAGCTGTTTTTT. The chain recombines TRBV12-3 or TRBV12-4 with TRBJ2-2, with D unclear. The CDR3 runs to 16 residues. Trimming took 0 bases from V and 5 from J, leaving 13 bases between them.

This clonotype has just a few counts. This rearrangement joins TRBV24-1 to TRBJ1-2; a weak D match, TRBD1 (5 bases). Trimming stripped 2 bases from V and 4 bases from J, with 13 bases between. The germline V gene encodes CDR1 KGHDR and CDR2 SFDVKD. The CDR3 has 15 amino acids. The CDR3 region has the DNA TGTGCCACCAGTGATTCCCGGCAGGGAGCCTATGGCTACACCTTC. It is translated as CATSDSRQGAYGYTF.

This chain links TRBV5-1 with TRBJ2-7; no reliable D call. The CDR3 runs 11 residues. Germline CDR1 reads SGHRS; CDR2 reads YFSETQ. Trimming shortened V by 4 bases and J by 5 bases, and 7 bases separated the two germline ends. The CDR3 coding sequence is TGCGCCAGCAGCATCCAGAACGAGCAGTACGTC. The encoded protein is CASSIQNEQYV.

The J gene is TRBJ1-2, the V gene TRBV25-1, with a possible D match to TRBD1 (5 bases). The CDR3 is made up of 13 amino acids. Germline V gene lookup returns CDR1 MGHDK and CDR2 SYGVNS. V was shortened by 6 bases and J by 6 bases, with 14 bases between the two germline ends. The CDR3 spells CASSPGHLNGYTF. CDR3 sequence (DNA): TGTGCCAGCAGCCCCGGACACCTTAATGGCTACACCTTC.

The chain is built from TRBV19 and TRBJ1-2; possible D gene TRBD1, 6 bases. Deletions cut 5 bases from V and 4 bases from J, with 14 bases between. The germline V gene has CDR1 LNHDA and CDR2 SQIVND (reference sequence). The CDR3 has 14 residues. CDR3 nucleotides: TGTGCCAGTAGTGACACTGACAGGACCTATGGCTACACCTTC. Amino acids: CASSDTDRTYGYTF. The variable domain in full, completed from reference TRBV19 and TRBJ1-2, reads DGGITQSPKYLFRKEGQNVTLSCEQNLNHDAMYWYRQDPGQGLRLIYYSQIVNDFQKGDIAEGYSVSREKKESFPLTVTSAQKNPTAFYLCASSDTDRTYGYTFGSGTRLTVV.

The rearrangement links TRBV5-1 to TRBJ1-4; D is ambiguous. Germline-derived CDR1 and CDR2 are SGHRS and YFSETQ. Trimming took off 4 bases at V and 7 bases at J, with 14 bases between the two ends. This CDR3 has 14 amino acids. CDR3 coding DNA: TGCGCCAGCAGCGGGGAGGGTCGGACTGAAAAACTGTTTTTT. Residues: CASSGEGRTEKLFF.

The CDR3 DNA reads as TGTGCCAGCAGCTTCAGGTACAATCAGCCCCAGCATTTT. This codes for CASSFRYNQPQHF. The chain combines TRBV2 with TRBJ1-5; D unclear. V was clipped by 6 bases and J by 3 bases, with 9 bases between them. This CDR3 region has 13 residues. The V gene's germline CDR1 is SNHLY and CDR2 FYNNEI.

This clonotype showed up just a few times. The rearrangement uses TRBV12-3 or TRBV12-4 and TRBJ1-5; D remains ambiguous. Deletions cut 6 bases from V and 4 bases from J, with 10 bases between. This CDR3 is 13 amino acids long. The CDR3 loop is CASREQLNQPQHF. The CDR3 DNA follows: TGTGCCAGCAGGGAACAGCTAAATCAGCCCCAGCATTTT.

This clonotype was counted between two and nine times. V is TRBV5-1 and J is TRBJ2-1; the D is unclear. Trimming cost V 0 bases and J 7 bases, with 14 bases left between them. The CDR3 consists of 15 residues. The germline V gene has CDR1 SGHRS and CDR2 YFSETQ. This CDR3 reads CASSLEPEPHNEQFF. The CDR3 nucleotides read TGCGCCAGCAGCTTGGAGCCAGAACCCCATAATGAGCAGTTCTTC.

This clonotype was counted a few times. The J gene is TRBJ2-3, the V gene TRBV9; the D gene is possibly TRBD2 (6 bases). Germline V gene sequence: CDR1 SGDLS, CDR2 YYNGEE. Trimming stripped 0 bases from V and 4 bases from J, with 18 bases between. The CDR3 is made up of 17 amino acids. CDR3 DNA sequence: TGTGCCAGCAGCGTAGGGTTTGGGGGGTCCGGGGCAGATACGCAGTATTTT. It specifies CASSVGFGGSGADTQYF.

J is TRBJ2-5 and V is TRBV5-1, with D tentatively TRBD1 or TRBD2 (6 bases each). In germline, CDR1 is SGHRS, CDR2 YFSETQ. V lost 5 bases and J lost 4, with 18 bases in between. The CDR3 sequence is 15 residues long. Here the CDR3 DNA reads TGCGCCAGCAGACCGGCCCCGGGGGCCAGAGAGACCCAGTACTTC. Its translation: CASRPAPGARETQYF.

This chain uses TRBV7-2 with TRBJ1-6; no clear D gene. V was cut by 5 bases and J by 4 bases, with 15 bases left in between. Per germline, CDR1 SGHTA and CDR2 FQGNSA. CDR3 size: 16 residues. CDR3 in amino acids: CASSRREQRYNSPLHF. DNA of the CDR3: TGTGCCAGCAGCCGTAGGGAACAGAGGTATAATTCACCCCTCCACTTT.

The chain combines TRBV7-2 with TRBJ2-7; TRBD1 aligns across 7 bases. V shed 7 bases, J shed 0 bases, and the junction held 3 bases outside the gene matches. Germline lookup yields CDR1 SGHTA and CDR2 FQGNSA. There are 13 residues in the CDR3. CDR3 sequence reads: CASNRDSSYEQYF. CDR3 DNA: TGTGCCAGCAACCGGGACAGCTCCTACGAGCAGTACTTC. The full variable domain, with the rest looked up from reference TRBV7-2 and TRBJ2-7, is GAGVSQSPSNKVTEKGKDVELRCDPISGHTALYWYRQSLGQGLEFLIYFQGNSAPDKSGLPSDRFSAERTGGSVSTLTIQRTQQEDSAVYLCASNRDSSYEQYFGPGTRLTVT.

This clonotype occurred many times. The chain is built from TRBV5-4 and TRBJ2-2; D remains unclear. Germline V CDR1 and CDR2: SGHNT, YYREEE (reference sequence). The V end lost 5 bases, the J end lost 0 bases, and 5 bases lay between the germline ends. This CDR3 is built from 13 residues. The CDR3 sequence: CASRSANTGELFF. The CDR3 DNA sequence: TGTGCCAGCAGATCCGCGAACACCGGGGAGCTGTTTTTT. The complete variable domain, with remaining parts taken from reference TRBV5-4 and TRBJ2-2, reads ETGVTQSPTHLIKTRGQQVTLRCSSQSGHNTVSWYQQALGQGPQFIFQYYREEENGRGNFPPRFSGLQFPNYSSELNVNALELDDSALYLCASRSANTGELFFGEGSRLTVL.